These 26 T cell receptor beta chains were all obtained from the same sample, sequenced in a study of spatial heterogeneity in lung cancer. The sample's time point: sample taken at primary tumor resection. The authors sequenced whole RNA from tumor, nontumor lung or frozen PBMC without sorting. TCRdb re-analysed the 5' RACE reads in MiXCR, keeping a single row per CDR3 protein. The sample lists approximately 12,000 distinct CDR3 sequences, approximately 6.2% occurring once. Sequencing was performed on normal lung tissue next to the tumor, taken at surgery. The receptors shown here come from a male donor with early-stage non-small cell lung cancer.

This clonotype was detected ten times or more. Within a library made for alpha chains, this beta chain is off target, and its count is uninformative. CDR3 sequence (DNA): TGTGCCAGCAGCTTGGCAGGGGGACTAGCGGGAGTTGGTGAGCAGTTCTTC. Translation: CASSLAGGLAGVGEQFF. The chain links TRBV5-4 to TRBJ2-1, with 14 bases aligning to TRBD2. The CDR3 consists of 17 residues. Unmatched junction bases numbered 8, after V lost 0 bases and J lost 9 bases. Germline loops: CDR1 SGHNT, CDR2 YYREEE (reference sequence).

This clonotype was counted many times. This beta chain appears as a stray read in a library generated for alpha chains; its size is not informative. This sequence joins TRBV20-1 and TRBJ1-2; D ambiguous. In germline, CDR1 is DFQATT, CDR2 SNEGSKA (reference sequence). V dropped 1 base and J dropped 1 base, with 7 bases sitting between them. The length of the CDR3 is 13 residues. The CDR3 spells CSARGPNNYGYTF. For the CDR3, the DNA is TGCAGTGCTAGAGGGCCAAATAACTATGGCTACACCTTC.

This clonotype has more than one count but fewer than ten. This beta chain was picked up by a library intended for alpha chains and is off target, so its count carries little meaning. In nucleotides, the CDR3 is TGTGCCAGCACCATCAGTCAGACTATGAGCAGTTCTCCTCAGCAGTTCTTC. Amino acids: CASTISQTMSSSPQQFF. The chain combines TRBV2 with TRBJ2-1, with D possibly TRBD2 on 5 matching bases. CDR1 is SNHLY and CDR2 is FYNNEI in the germline V gene. CDR3 size: 17 residues. Trimming cost V 7 bases and J 11 bases, with 30 bases left between them.

This clonotype was observed at least ten times. This beta chain lies outside the target of a library built for alpha chains; its clone size means little. V gene TRBV11-2 combines with J gene TRBJ1-2; the D gene is possibly TRBD1 (6 bases). Germline loops: CDR1 SGHAT, CDR2 FQNNGV. V lost 5 bases, J lost 7 bases, and 14 bases lay in between. This CDR3 contains 13 residues. As DNA, the CDR3 is TGTGCCAGCAGCCCTAGAACAGGGTTTGGCTACACCTTC. It encodes CASSPRTGFGYTF.

This clonotype has just a few counts. In a library made to pick up alpha chains, this beta chain is a stray read with a size that means little. The chain has TRBV15 and TRBJ1-1, with 8 nucleotides matching TRBD1. The CDR3 has 16 amino acids. Per the germline V gene, CDR1 is LNHNV and CDR2 is YYDKDF (reference sequence). J gave up 4 bases and V 0 bases, and 7 bases lay outside the gene matches. CDR3 DNA sequence: TGTGCCACCAGCAGAGATCGTATTACAGGGGGCACTGAAGCTTTCTTT. Translated, it gives CATSRDRITGGTEAFF.

Of note for this clonotype: This beta chain is a stray read from a library made for alpha chains; its abundance is not meaningful. The J gene is TRBJ2-7, the V gene TRBV4-2; 7 nucleotides line up with TRBD1. Trimming took 1 base from V and 5 from J; bases not matched to a gene: 8. This CDR3 is 15 amino acids long. From germline, CDR1 is LGHNA and CDR2 YNFKEQ. CDR3 bases: TGTGCCAGCAGCCAAGGAGGGACAGAAAATAACGAGCAGTACTTC. Translation: CASSQGGTENNEQYF.

To note about this clonotype: For a library built for alpha chains, this beta chain is a stray read; little rests on its size. The chain carries TRBV19 and TRBJ1-5, with 12 bases matching TRBD1. CDR1 and CDR2 (germline): LNHDA, SQIVND (reference sequence). The CDR3 length is 15 residues. Unmatched junction bases numbered 4, after V lost 4 bases and J lost 6 bases. The CDR3 DNA reads as TGTGCCAGTAGTACCGGGACAGGGGGCCGTCAGCCCCAGCATTTT. Amino acids: CASSTGTGGRQPQHF.

In its sample, this clonotype was seen many times. Being off target in a library aimed at alpha chains, this beta chain has a size of little meaning. The chain couples TRBV28 to TRBJ1-5, with 7 bases that match TRBD1. Germline lookup yields CDR1 MDHEN and CDR2 SYDVKM. The CDR3 extends over 16 amino acids. V shed 2 bases, J shed 5 bases, and the junction held 9 bases outside the gene matches. The CDR3 bases are TGTGCCAGCAGTTTAGCAGGGGACAGTTACGATCAGCCCCAGCATTTT. This sequence encodes CASSLAGDSYDQPQHF.

This clonotype is judged medium-sized. As an off-target read in a library built for alpha chains, this beta chain has a frequency of little significance. The chain carries TRBV25-1 and TRBJ2-1; 11 bases are a match to TRBD1. Germline V gene sequence: CDR1 MGHDK, CDR2 SYGVNS. The CDR3 has 15 amino acids. With V trimmed by 7 bases and J by 8 bases, 10 bases remained unmatched. The CDR3 DNA reads TGTGCCAGCACGGACAGGGGGCTAGTAAGGGATGAGCAGTTCTTC. This gives the protein CASTDRGLVRDEQFF.

This clonotype came up many times. This beta chain is an unintended read in a library built for alpha chains; its size means little. This chain uses TRBV6-5 with TRBJ1-2, with TRBD1 matching 7 bases. The trim removed 6 bases at V and 1 base at J, leaving 11 bases unmatched. The CDR3 has 16 amino acids. CDR1 and CDR2 (germline): MNHEY, SVGAGI. CDR3 nucleotides: TGTGCCAGCAGCCACAGGGGCCGCGACTTTAACTATGGCTACACCTTC. It translates to CASSHRGRDFNYGYTF.

In its sample, this clonotype was seen many times. This beta chain lies outside the target of a library built for alpha chains; its clone size means little. This chain connects TRBV6-6 to TRBJ2-1; tentatively, D is TRBD2 (6 bases). Trimming stripped 0 bases from V and 6 bases from J, with 9 bases between. The CDR3 is 14 residues long. The V gene's germline CDR1 is MNHNY and CDR2 SVGAGI (reference sequence). The CDR3 loop is CASSYSRGSNEQFF. In DNA, the CDR3 is TGTGCCAGCAGTTACTCGCGGGGTTCCAATGAGCAGTTCTTC.

This clonotype was seen at least ten times. As an off-target read in a library built for alpha chains, this beta chain has a frequency of little significance. The genes are TRBV9 and TRBJ1-2, with D perhaps matching TRBD1 (6 bases). Germline-derived CDR1 and CDR2 are SGDLS and YYNGEE. The CDR3 contains 15 residues. The V gene lost 0 bases and the J gene lost 7 bases, with 16 bases spanning the gap. The CDR3 DNA is TGTGCCAGCAGCGTAGCTGGGGGCCGACTCGGTGGCTACACCTTC. Its translation: CASSVAGGRLGGYTF.

This clonotype showed up many times. This beta chain turned up in a library designed for alpha chains; as an off-target read, its abundance says little. The chain employs TRBV12-3 or TRBV12-4 and TRBJ2-5, with TRBD2 identical over 9 bases. After removal of 5 bases from V and 5 bases from J, the junction contained 3 bases not matched to a gene. CDR3 length equals 13 residues. CDR3 sequence reads: CASSILAGETQYF. The CDR3 DNA follows: TGTGCCAGCAGTATTCTAGCGGGGGAGACCCAGTACTTC.

In its sample, this clonotype was seen many times. The library was designed around alpha chains, so this beta chain is a stray read whose abundance carries little weight. This rearrangement joins TRBV30 to TRBJ1-2; D is uncertain. Germline-derived CDR1 and CDR2 are GTSNPN and SVGIG (reference sequence). Trimming cost V 0 bases and J 2 bases, with 16 bases left between them. This CDR3 region has 16 residues. The CDR3: CAWSVLVYGENYGYTF. The DNA of the CDR3 is TGTGCCTGGAGTGTATTGGTGTATGGGGAGAACTATGGCTACACCTTC.

By proportion, this clonotype is medium-sized. This beta chain appears as a stray read in a library generated for alpha chains; its size is not informative. The CDR3, as DNA: TGTGCCACCAGTGCGACGGGAGGGCCAGGCGAGCAGTACTTC. It is translated as CATSATGGPGEQYF. The V and J genes are TRBV24-1 and TRBJ2-7; 8 positions match TRBD2. Germline V gene lookup returns CDR1 KGHDR and CDR2 SFDVKD. V shed 5 bases and J 6 bases; nucleotides not matched to a gene: 8. The CDR3 extends over 14 amino acids.

This clonotype has at least ten counts. This beta chain is a stray read from a library made for alpha chains; its abundance is not meaningful. V gene TRBV20-1 combines with J gene TRBJ2-3, with D unclear. The CDR3 extends over 15 amino acids. The V gene lost 5 bases and the J gene lost 1 base, with 16 bases spanning the gap. Germline CDR1 DFQATT, CDR2 SNEGSKA (reference sequence). CDR3 sequence (DNA): TGCAGTGCTGAAGCCCCAGCTGGCGGCACAGATACGCAGTATTTT. It is translated as CSAEAPAGGTDTQYF.

In this sample, this clonotype turned up once. The library was prepared for alpha chains; this beta chain is a stray read, so its frequency means little. The chain employs TRBV20-1 and TRBJ2-7; 8 bases are a match to TRBD2. This CDR3 region has 14 residues. CDR1 is DFQATT and CDR2 is SNEGSKA in the germline V gene (reference sequence). J lost 2 bases, V lost 1 base, and 4 bases had no gene match. The CDR3 bases are TGCAGTGCTAGAGGGACTAGCAGACCCTACGAGCAGTACTTC. This sequence encodes CSARGTSRPYEQYF.

Ten or more counts support this clonotype. This beta chain is an off-target read within a library intended for alpha chains, so its frequency means little. This sequence joins TRBV27 and TRBJ1-4; D may be TRBD1 (6 bases). This CDR3 has 15 amino acids. Deletions cut 11 bases from V and 9 bases from J, with 25 bases between. From germline, CDR1 is MNHEY and CDR2 SMNVEV (reference sequence). Written as DNA, the CDR3 is TGTGCCGGGCACCAATCGGGGGCCAACGGGAAAAAACTGTTTTTT. Its translation: CAGHQSGANGKKLFF.

A word on this clonotype: The size of this beta chain means little, since it is a stray read in a library made for alpha chains. The chain links TRBV20-1 to TRBJ2-1; no firm D call. The CDR3 has 12 amino acids. The ends were cut back, 7 bases at V and 2 bases at J, with 9 bases in the middle. The germline V gene encodes CDR1 DFQATT and CDR2 SNEGSKA (reference sequence). This CDR3 is CSGDGPYNEQFF. CDR3 coding DNA: TGCAGTGGGGATGGTCCCTACAATGAGCAGTTCTTC.

This clonotype ranks as medium-sized. This beta chain represents an off-target read in a library built for alpha chains; its size is of limited meaning. V usage is TRBV6-5 and J usage is TRBJ2-7, with a tentative D call TRBD2 (6 bases). The CDR3 totals 16 residues. CDR1 MNHEY and CDR2 SVGAGI come from the germline V gene. The V end lost 5 bases, the J end lost 2 bases, and 19 bases lay between the germline ends. CDR3 protein: CASSRGAGSFTYEQYF. Written as DNA, the CDR3 is TGTGCCAGCAGTCGGGGAGCGGGCTCATTTACCTACGAGCAGTACTTC.

As concerns this clonotype: Since the library was made to target alpha chains, this beta chain is a stray read and its abundance is not meaningful. The J gene is TRBJ2-7, the V gene TRBV2, with a possible D match to TRBD1 (5 bases). The V end lost 7 bases, the J end lost 4 bases, and 14 bases lay between the germline ends. The CDR3 has 13 amino acids. CDR1 SNHLY and CDR2 FYNNEI come from the germline V gene. The CDR3, as DNA: TGTGCCAGCAACAGACAGTTAAGTTACGAGCAGTACTTC. Translation: CASNRQLSYEQYF. Looking up the rest from reference TRBV2 and TRBJ2-7 gives the full variable domain: EPEVTQTPSHQVTQMGQEVILRCVPISNHLYFYWYRQILGQKVEFLVSFYNNEISEKSEIFDDQFSVERPDGSNFTLKIRSTKLEDSAMYFCASNRQLSYEQYFGPGTRLTVT.

At least ten counts were recorded for this clonotype. In a library made to pick up alpha chains, this beta chain is a stray read with a size that means little. V gene TRBV20-1 combines with J gene TRBJ2-7; D is unresolved. The CDR3 spans 12 residues. V lost 3 bases to trimming and J lost 0 bases, with 6 bases between them. CDR1 and CDR2 from the germline V gene are DFQATT and SNEGSKA (reference sequence). CDR3 in amino acids: CSASYSSYEQYF. DNA for the CDR3: TGCAGTGCTAGTTACAGCTCCTACGAGCAGTACTTC.

This clonotype has ten or more counts. Because the library targeted alpha chains, this beta chain is an off-target read whose size means little. This chain uses TRBV7-2 with TRBJ2-3; no reliable D call. The CDR3 has 14 amino acids. Germline V gene lookup returns CDR1 SGHTA and CDR2 FQGNSA. Trimming removed 3 bases from V and 2 bases from J, with 9 bases in between. The CDR3 DNA follows: TGTGCCAGCAGCTTCAATCGTCCCACAGATACGCAGTATTTT. This encodes CASSFNRPTDTQYF.

This clonotype was counted between two and nine times. This beta chain is a stray sequence in a library constructed for alpha chains; its clone size is not meaningful. The gene calls are TRBV20-1 and TRBJ2-7; possibly TRBD2 for D (6 bases). The CDR3 sequence is 14 residues long. Deletions cut 1 base from V and 4 bases from J, with 14 bases between. The germline V gene encodes CDR1 DFQATT and CDR2 SNEGSKA (reference sequence). CDR3 in DNA: TGCAGTGCTAGAGGACGTTCGGGGGAGTACGAGCAGTACTTC. Encoded protein: CSARGRSGEYEQYF.

This clonotype was recorded at least ten times. Because the library targeted alpha chains, this beta chain is an off-target read whose size means little. The chain has TRBV3-1 and TRBJ1-1; TRBD1 aligns across 8 bases. J lost 3 bases, V lost 6 bases, and 6 bases had no gene match. Germline lookup yields CDR1 LGHDT and CDR2 YNNKEL (reference sequence). The CDR3 is 14 amino acids. Here the CDR3 reads CASSPQGDHTEAFF. CDR3 DNA sequence: TGTGCCAGCAGTCCACAGGGGGATCACACTGAAGCTTTCTTT.

Comment on this clonotype: The size of this beta chain means little, since it is a stray read in a library made for alpha chains. J is TRBJ2-7 and V is TRBV11-1; 7 nucleotides align to TRBD2. The V segment lost 5 bases and the J segment 0 bases; nucleotides outside the gene matches: 4. Germline CDR1 is SGHAT and CDR2 is FQDESV (reference sequence). The CDR3 totals 14 residues. DNA for the CDR3: TGTGCCAGCAGCCCGGGACTACACTCCTACGAGCAGTACTTC. It encodes CASSPGLHSYEQYF.